This TCR beta chain was captured in a study of long-term antiretroviral therapy in people with HIV. Assay version v3.0 of immunoSEQ was used, and it was run at survey level. The repertoire was sequenced with immunoSEQ multiplex PCR; TCRdb's copy has only in-frame clones and lacks some. The table records 35,000 to 40,000 clones, approximately 94% of them present only once. This CDR3 has 17 residues. Germline V gene lookup returns CDR1 SGHTS and CDR2 YDEGEE. J lost 3 bases, V lost 4 bases, and 14 bases had no gene match. DNA was extracted from around 1-9.1 million thawed cryopreserved PBMC. V and J are TRBV5-8 and TRBJ2-5, with 8 bases fitting TRBD1. Sequences were derived from unsorted PBMCs, sampled 4.1 years after starting antiretroviral therapy. The TCR sequence derives from a woman aged 45-65 years with HIV. The CDR3 DNA reads TGTGCCAGCAGCCCCCGGGACAGGTTGTACGAAGAAGAGACCCAGTACTTC. This translates into CASSPRDRLYEEETQYF.